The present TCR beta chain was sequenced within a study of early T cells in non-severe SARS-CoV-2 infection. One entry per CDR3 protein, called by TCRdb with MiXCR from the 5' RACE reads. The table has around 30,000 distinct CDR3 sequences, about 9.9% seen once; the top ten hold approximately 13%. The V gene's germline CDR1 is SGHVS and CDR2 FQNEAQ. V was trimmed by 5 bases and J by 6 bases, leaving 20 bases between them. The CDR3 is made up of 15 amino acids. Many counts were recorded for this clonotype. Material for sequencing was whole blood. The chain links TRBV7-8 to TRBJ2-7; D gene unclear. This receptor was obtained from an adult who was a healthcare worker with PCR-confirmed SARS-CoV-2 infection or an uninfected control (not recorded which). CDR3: CASSKISGSVGEQYF. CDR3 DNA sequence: TGTGCCAGCAGCAAAATCTCGGGCTCGGTTGGCGAGCAGTACTTC.